This T cell receptor beta chain was found in a study of siplizumab effects on memory and regulatory T cells (dated by TCRdb to the late 2010s). In terms of the full investigation: The study examined how the anti-CD2 antibody siplizumab affects alloreactive T-cell subsets in allogeneic mixed lymphocyte reactions built from human PBMCs.

Additional sequencing covered unstimulated subsets from a few donor pairs, namely CD8+ effector memory, CD4+ naive, CD8+ TEMRA, CD4+ memory and CD8+ naive. Sorted unstimulated T cells and proliferating T cells recovered from mixed lymphocyte reactions were subjected to TCRbeta CDR3 sequencing. Fresh whole blood from 9 to 11 HLA-typed healthy donors was used as the source from which PBMCs were isolated. The research as a whole found: Of the alloreactive CD4+ clones that could be mapped, the Treg-derived share averaged roughly 69% with siplizumab compared with around 25% in control reactions. The suppressive function of proliferating Tregs from siplizumab cultures was not functionally confirmed. About 75-95% of proliferating CD4+ or CD8+ clones could not be given a naive or memory phenotype. Unstimulated naive T cells appeared to be more diverse than memory T cells, and naive cells seemed to make a substantial contribution to the alloresponse. Because sequences below about 10^-5 frequency were poorly captured, only a minor fraction of alloreactive clones could be mapped to unstimulated subsets. Siplizumab significantly lowered the cumulative frequency of alloreactive sequences that could be traced to unstimulated CD4+ memory T cells.

The library relied on the immunoSEQ multiplex PCR assay. Approximately 100,000 TCR templates per sample were assayed on the deep sequencing platform. Genomic DNA extracted from sorted T cells was used for TCRbeta CDR3 sequencing. On the authors' methods: The R programming language was used for the clonal analysis of the TCRbeta CDR3 data. Alloreactive CD4+ and CD8+ clones were defined by comparing unstimulated samples with post-reaction CFSE-low samples. Regulatory or non-regulatory origin of alloreactive CD4+ clones was assigned by matching sequences to the sorted unstimulated Treg and non-Treg repertoires. Sourced from immuneACCESS, this table was stored by TCRdb with only in-frame sequences that have V and J called. A share of the clones is absent; for the studies checked, an unresolved V gene accounts for under half, and the remainder has no known explanation. V and J calls and clone size follow that table, whereas D and trimming were derived from the DNA. Here the sample has about 40,000 clones; more than 70% occur a single time. The top ten clonotypes cover around 0.25% of the sample.

A word on this clone: Its antigen remains undetermined. Per-nucleotide qualities are absent, and no much larger clonotype sits a single base away.

Cut back by 4 bases and 2 bases, the V and J ends lie 18 bases apart. Looking up the germline V gene yields CDR1 SGHRS and CDR2 YFSETQ. From cysteine to phenylalanine, the CDR3 is 16 amino acids long. Solely the CDR3 DNA is kept, with 48 bases framed from the first base. Sequencing was performed on naive CD4+ T cells sorted from blood. What the cell subset or site label conveys for this sample: unstimulated naive T cells. Rearrangement joined TRBV5-1 to TRBJ1-1; TRBD1 is a weak D gene call, 6 bases matching. The sequence was collected from a human donor in good health. The CDR3 sequence is CASSVEGRQVNTEAFF. The DNA sequence is TGCGCCAGCAGCGTGGAAGGCCGACAGGTTAACACTGAAGCTTTCTTT.